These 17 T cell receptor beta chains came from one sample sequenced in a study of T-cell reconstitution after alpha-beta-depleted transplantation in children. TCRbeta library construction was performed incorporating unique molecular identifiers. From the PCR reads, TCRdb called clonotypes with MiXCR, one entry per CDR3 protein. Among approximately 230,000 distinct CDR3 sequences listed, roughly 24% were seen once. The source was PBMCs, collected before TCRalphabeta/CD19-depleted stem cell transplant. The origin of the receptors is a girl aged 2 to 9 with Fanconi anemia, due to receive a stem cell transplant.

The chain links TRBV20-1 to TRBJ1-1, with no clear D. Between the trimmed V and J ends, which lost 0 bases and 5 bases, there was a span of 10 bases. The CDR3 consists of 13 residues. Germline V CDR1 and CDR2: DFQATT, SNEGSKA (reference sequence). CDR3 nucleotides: TGCAGTGCTAGAGAGACTCGATGGACTGAAGCTTTCTTT. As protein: CSARETRWTEAFF.

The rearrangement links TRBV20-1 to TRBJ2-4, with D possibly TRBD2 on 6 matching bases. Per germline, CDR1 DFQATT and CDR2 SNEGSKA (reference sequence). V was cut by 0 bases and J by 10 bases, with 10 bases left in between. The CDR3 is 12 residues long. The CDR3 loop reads CSARDDGGIQYF. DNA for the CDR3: TGCAGTGCTAGAGATGACGGAGGGATTCAGTACTTC.

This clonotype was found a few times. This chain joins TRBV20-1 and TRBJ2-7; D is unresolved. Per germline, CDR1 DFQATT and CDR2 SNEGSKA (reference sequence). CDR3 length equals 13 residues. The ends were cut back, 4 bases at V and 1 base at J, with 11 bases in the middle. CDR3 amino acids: CSATSQISYEQYF. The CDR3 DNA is TGCAGTGCTACCTCCCAGATTTCCTACGAGCAGTACTTC.

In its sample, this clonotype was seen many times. The CDR3 DNA reads TGCAGTGCTAGACCCATGACTAGCTTTACCTACAATGAGCAGTTCTTC. This encodes CSARPMTSFTYNEQFF. The chain has TRBV20-1 and TRBJ2-1; 7 nucleotides match TRBD2. CDR3 length equals 16 residues. V was pared by 2 bases and J by 2 bases, with 9 bases of the junction left unmatched. Germline V gene lookup returns CDR1 DFQATT and CDR2 SNEGSKA (reference sequence).

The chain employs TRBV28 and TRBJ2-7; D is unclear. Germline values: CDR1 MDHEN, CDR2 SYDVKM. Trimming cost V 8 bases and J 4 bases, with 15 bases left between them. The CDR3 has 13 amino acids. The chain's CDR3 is CASSLPSLYEQYF. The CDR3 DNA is TGTGCCAGCTCCCTGCCCAGCTTGTACGAGCAGTACTTC. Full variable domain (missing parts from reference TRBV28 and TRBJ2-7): DVKVTQSSRYLVKRTGEKVFLECVQDMDHENMFWYRQDPGLGLRLIYFSYDVKMKEKGDIPEGYSVSREKKERFSLILESASTNQTSMYLCASSLPSLYEQYFGPGTRLTVT.

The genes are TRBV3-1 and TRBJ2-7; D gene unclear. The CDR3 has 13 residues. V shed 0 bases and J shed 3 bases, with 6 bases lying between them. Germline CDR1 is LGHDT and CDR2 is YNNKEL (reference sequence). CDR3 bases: TGTGCCAGCAGCCAAGACCTGCTCTACGAGCAGTACTTC. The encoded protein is CASSQDLLYEQYF.

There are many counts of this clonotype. For the CDR3, the DNA is TGCGCCAGCAGCGACCGGACTGGAAACAATGAGCAGTTCTTC. Translated: CASSDRTGNNEQFF. This chain joins TRBV5-1 and TRBJ2-1, with D tentatively TRBD2 (5 bases). The CDR3 sequence is 14 residues long. Trimming stripped 4 bases from V and 5 bases from J, with 13 bases between. Germline V lookup: CDR1 SGHRS, CDR2 YFSETQ.

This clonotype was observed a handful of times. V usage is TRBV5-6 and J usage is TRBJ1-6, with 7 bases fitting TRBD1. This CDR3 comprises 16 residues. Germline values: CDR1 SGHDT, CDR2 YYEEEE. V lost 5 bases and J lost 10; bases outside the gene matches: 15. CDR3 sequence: CASRPMTGTGNSPLHF. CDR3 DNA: TGTGCCAGCAGACCTATGACAGGGACGGGTAACTCACCCCTCCACTTT.

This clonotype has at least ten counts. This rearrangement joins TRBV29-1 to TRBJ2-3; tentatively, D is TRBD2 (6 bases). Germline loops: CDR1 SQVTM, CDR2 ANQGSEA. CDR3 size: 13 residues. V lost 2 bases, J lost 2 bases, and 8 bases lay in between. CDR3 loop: CSVELAPTDTQYF. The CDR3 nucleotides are TGCAGCGTTGAACTAGCGCCCACAGATACGCAGTATTTT.

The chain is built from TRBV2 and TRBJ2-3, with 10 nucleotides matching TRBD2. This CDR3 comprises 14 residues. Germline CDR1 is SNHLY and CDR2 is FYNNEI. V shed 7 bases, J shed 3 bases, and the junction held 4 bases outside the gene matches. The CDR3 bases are TGTGCCAGCACCAGCGGGAGGGAAACAGATACGCAGTATTTT. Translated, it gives CASTSGRETDTQYF.

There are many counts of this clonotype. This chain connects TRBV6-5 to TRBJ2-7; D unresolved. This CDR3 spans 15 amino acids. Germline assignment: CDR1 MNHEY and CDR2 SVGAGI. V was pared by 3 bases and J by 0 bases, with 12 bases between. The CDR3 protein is CASSYLPHSSYEQYF. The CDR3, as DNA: TGTGCCAGCAGTTATTTGCCCCACAGCTCCTACGAGCAGTACTTC.

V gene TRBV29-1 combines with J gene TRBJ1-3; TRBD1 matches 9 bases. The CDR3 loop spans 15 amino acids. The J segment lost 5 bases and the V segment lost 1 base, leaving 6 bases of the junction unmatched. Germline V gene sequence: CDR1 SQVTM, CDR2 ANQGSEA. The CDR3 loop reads CSVEGSGQGRNTIYF. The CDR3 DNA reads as TGCAGCGTTGAAGGGTCGGGACAGGGACGAAACACCATATATTTT.

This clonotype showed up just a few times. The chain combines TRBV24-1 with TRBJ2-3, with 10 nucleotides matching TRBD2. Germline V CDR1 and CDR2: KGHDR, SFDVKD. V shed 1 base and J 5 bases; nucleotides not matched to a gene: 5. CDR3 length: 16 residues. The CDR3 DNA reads TGTGCCACCAGTGATTTCGGGACTAGCGATCAAGATACGCAGTATTTT. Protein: CATSDFGTSDQDTQYF.

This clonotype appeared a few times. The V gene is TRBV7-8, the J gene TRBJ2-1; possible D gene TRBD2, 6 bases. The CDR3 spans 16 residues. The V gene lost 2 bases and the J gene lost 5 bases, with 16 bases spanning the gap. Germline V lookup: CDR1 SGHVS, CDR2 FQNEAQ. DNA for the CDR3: TGTGCCAGCAGCTTATATGGGGGGACCTCTGACAATGAGCAGTTCTTC. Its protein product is CASSLYGGTSDNEQFF.

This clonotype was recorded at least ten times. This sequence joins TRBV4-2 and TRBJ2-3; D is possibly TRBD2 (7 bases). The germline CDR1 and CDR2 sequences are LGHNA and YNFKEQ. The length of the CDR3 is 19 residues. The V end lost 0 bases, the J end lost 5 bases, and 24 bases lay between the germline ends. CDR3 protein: CASSQDAGAEAGRRDTQYF. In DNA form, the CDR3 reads TGTGCCAGCAGCCAAGATGCGGGGGCAGAGGCGGGCAGGCGAGATACGCAGTATTTT.

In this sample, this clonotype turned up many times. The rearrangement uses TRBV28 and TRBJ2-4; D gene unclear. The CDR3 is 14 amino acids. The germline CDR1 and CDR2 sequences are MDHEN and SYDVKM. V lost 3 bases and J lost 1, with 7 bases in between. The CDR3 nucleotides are TGTGCCAGCAGTTTGTGGGTGGCCAAAAACATTCAGTACTTC. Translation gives CASSLWVAKNIQYF.

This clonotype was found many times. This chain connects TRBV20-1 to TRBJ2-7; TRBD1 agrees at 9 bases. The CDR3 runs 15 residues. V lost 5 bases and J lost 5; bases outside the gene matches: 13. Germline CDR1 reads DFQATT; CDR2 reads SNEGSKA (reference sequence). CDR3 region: CSAHGGQGIRDEQYF. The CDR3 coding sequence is TGCAGTGCTCACGGCGGACAGGGGATCCGGGACGAGCAGTACTTC.